These 22 T cell receptor beta chains were sequenced from one sample in a study of shared clonotypes between healthy human individuals. Naive-designated CD8 cells lacked CD45RO, were positively enriched for CCR7, and omitted terminally differentiated effector memory CD45RA+ cells. This table comes from immunoSEQ multiplex PCR, and its TCRdb copy is limited to in-frame clones, with some not included. The top ten clones hold 1.2% of a sample with about 1,800,000 clones, 85% to 95% of them seen once. The sample was naive CD8+ T cells sorted from blood. These receptors all stem from a man younger than 35 in good health.

Notes on this clone: The sample carries other DNA sequences with the same CDR3. The gene calls are TRBV27 and TRBJ1-2; a possible D gene is TRBD1 (6 bases). Trimming removed 4 bases at V and 4 bases at J, with 7 bases between. The germline gives CDR1 MNHEY, CDR2 SMNVEV (reference sequence). The CDR3 is 12 residues long. CDR3 in DNA: TGTGCCAGCAGTTCGACAGGCTATGGCTACACCTTC. Encoded protein: CASSSTGYGYTF.

This chain joins TRBV14 and TRBJ2-7; D remains unclear. The V end was cut by 1 base, the J end by 5 bases, with 9 bases between. Germline V gene sequence: CDR1 SGHDN, CDR2 FVKESK. The CDR3 runs to 13 residues. Here the CDR3 reads CASSQVGADEQYF. CDR3 in DNA: TGTGCCAGCAGCCAAGTGGGTGCCGACGAGCAGTACTTC.

The rearrangement links TRBV13 to TRBJ1-3; 9 bases agree with TRBD1. V dropped 6 bases and J dropped 3; count of bases not matched to a gene: 3. The CDR3 has 14 residues. Germline V CDR1 and CDR2: PRHDT, FYEKMQ (reference sequence). The CDR3 bases are TGTGCCAGCAGTGGACAGGGGCTTGGAAACACCATATATTTT. This sequence encodes CASSGQGLGNTIYF.

This clone was seen only once. The CDR3 here is CASTVVAGGGNEQFF. CDR3 nucleotides: TGTGCCAGCACGGTCGTAGCGGGGGGAGGGAATGAGCAGTTCTTC. The V call is TRBV27, the J call TRBJ2-1; 10 nucleotides line up with TRBD2. Germline CDR1 MNHEY, CDR2 SMNVEV (reference sequence). The CDR3 sequence is 15 residues long. V was clipped by 7 bases and J by 7 bases; unmatched bases: 10.

The gene calls are TRBV29-1 and TRBJ2-2; D is possibly TRBD1 or TRBD2 (5 bases each). This CDR3 contains 12 residues. Trimming took 6 bases from V and 5 from J, leaving 10 bases between them. Germline CDR1 and CDR2: SQVTM and ANQGSEA. CDR3 sequence reads: CSVRGWTGELFF. CDR3 in DNA: TGCAGCGTGAGGGGATGGACCGGGGAGCTGTTTTTT.

The chain couples TRBV4-3 to TRBJ2-2, with D possibly being TRBD1 (6 bases). This CDR3 is built from 15 residues. The V and J ends lost 2 bases and 3 bases respectively, with 10 bases between them. Germline CDR1 reads LGHNA; CDR2 reads YSLEER. This chain's CDR3 is CASSQLPGDTGELFF. CDR3 bases: TGCGCCAGCAGCCAACTCCCAGGGGACACCGGGGAGCTGTTTTTT.

This clone was seen only once. One junction end does not reproduce the germline sequence, and a read error may be involved. V and J are TRBV4-1 and TRBJ2-1, with 9 bases identical to TRBD2. CDR1 is MGHRA, CDR2 YSYEKL, per germline. The CDR3 consists of 16 residues. CDR3: CAGSQVSGRTSDEQFF. The CDR3 nucleotides read TGCGCCGGCAGCCAAGTGAGCGGGAGGACCTCCGATGAGCAGTTCTTC.

A note on this clone: Other DNA sequences in the same sample also yield this CDR3. This chain links TRBV5-4 with TRBJ2-7; no firm D call. The length of the CDR3 is 12 residues. Trimming pared 4 bases from V and 3 bases from J, leaving 8 bases between. Germline CDR1 is SGHNT and CDR2 is YYREEE (reference sequence). The CDR3 DNA reads TGTGCCAGCAGCCTTCAGGACTACGAGCAGTACTTC. This gives the protein CASSLQDYEQYF.

This chain links TRBV5-1 with TRBJ2-5, with a tentative D call TRBD2 (6 bases). Trimming took 2 bases from V and 0 from J, leaving 11 bases between them. Germline CDR1 and CDR2: SGHRS and YFSETQ. This CDR3 spans 15 amino acids. CDR3 in amino acids: CASSFGTPYQETQYF. CDR3 DNA: TGCGCCAGCAGCTTCGGGACTCCGTACCAAGAGACCCAGTACTTC.

As regards this clone: The final CDR3 position lacks the conserved phenylalanine or tryptophan, pointing to a likely read error. No DNA is shown, since the ends of the CDR3 on it are uncertain; the CDR3 is the one TCRdb lists. The chain uses TRBV5-6 and TRBJ1-2; the DNA was not used to check the table's D call, TRBD1. The CDR3 extends over 11 residues, inclusive of both ends. CDR1 and CDR2 from the germline V gene are SGHDT and YYEEEE. The chain's CDR3 is CASSLGDRVTV.

The chain recombines TRBV18 with TRBJ2-2, with D perhaps matching TRBD2 (6 bases). Germline values: CDR1 KGHSH, CDR2 LQKENI. The CDR3 runs 17 residues. Trimming left V 1 base short and J 0 bases short, with 12 bases between. CDR3 protein: CASSPLGGYANTGELFF. DNA of the CDR3: TGTGCCAGCTCACCACTAGGAGGGTACGCGAACACCGGGGAGCTGTTTTTT.

About this clone: Other nucleotide sequences in the sample specify the same CDR3. The V call is TRBV6-5, the J call TRBJ1-2; D perhaps matches TRBD1 (6 bases). V lost 2 bases and J 6 bases, leaving 13 bases between the germline ends. The germline CDR1 and CDR2 sequences are MNHEY and SVGAGI. The CDR3 is 14 residues long. The CDR3 spells CASSYGGGRDGYTF. The CDR3 DNA follows: TGTGCCAGCAGTTACGGAGGGGGGCGGGATGGCTACACCTTC.

V is TRBV19 and J is TRBJ2-7, with D possibly being TRBD1 or TRBD2 (5 bases each). The germline V gene has CDR1 LNHDA and CDR2 SQIVND (reference sequence). The CDR3 is 15 residues long. The V and J ends lost 3 bases and 6 bases respectively, with 18 bases between them. In nucleotides, the CDR3 is TGTGCCAGTAGTATGGGGGAACAAGTGATGCGCGAGCAGTACTTC. Its protein is CASSMGEQVMREQYF.

The chain uses TRBV28 and TRBJ1-1, with D possibly matching TRBD1 (6 bases). Germline values: CDR1 MDHEN, CDR2 SYDVKM. V lost 4 bases and J 5 bases, leaving 14 bases between the germline ends. CDR3 size: 14 residues. DNA for the CDR3: TGTGCCAGCAGTTCAAGTCCCCAGGGGACTGAAGCTTTCTTT. Protein sequence: CASSSSPQGTEAFF.

The CDR3 DNA reads TGCGCCAGCAGCCAAGGCCTAGCGGGATCTTTACTCAATGAGCAGTTCTTC. Its protein product is CASSQGLAGSLLNEQFF. The rearrangement links TRBV4-3 to TRBJ2-1; 9 bases map to TRBD2. The CDR3 loop spans 17 amino acids. J gave up 6 bases and V 1 base, and 10 bases lay outside the gene matches. Germline CDR1 and CDR2: LGHNA and YSLEER.

The genes are TRBV11-2 and TRBJ2-3; D assignment may be TRBD1 or TRBD2 (5 bases each). The length of the CDR3 is 17 residues. Trimming shortened V by 3 bases and J by 2 bases, and 18 bases separated the two germline ends. Per germline, CDR1 SGHAT and CDR2 FQNNGV. CDR3 amino acids: CASSFPSKRGVTDTQYF. The CDR3, as DNA: TGTGCCAGCAGCTTCCCGAGTAAGAGGGGCGTCACAGATACGCAGTATTTT.

The chain couples TRBV19 to TRBJ2-7, with 11 bases that match TRBD2. In germline, CDR1 is LNHDA, CDR2 SQIVND (reference sequence). The CDR3 consists of 16 residues. Germline trimming cut 4 bases from V and 0 bases from J; bases unmatched to any gene: 5. The CDR3 loop is CASSTGLAADSYEQYF. The CDR3, as DNA: TGTGCCAGTAGTACGGGACTAGCGGCTGACTCCTACGAGCAGTACTTC.

With respect to this clone: This specimen includes other DNA sequences encoding the same CDR3. This sequence joins TRBV4-3 and TRBJ2-7; either TRBD1 or TRBD2 may supply D (5 bases each). The CDR3 contains 15 residues. The germline V gene encodes CDR1 LGHNA and CDR2 YSLEER. V lost 0 bases and J lost 0, with 9 bases in between. This chain's CDR3 is CASSQDSGPSYEQYF. CDR3 nucleotides: TGCGCCAGCAGCCAAGATTCGGGACCCTCCTACGAGCAGTACTTC.

This clone was observed once. The rearrangement uses TRBV4-1 and TRBJ2-7; D assignment may be TRBD1 or TRBD2 (5 bases each). Deletions cut 3 bases from V and 2 bases from J, with 14 bases between. This CDR3 comprises 15 residues. The V gene's germline CDR1 is MGHRA and CDR2 YSYEKL. The CDR3 sequence is CASSHRDGGPYEQYF. Written as DNA, the CDR3 is TGCGCCAGCAGCCACCGGGACGGAGGTCCCTACGAGCAGTACTTC.

V is TRBV7-2 and J is TRBJ2-7; D gene ambiguous. This CDR3 region has 11 residues. V was shortened by 8 bases and J by 7 bases, with 12 bases between the two germline ends. Germline CDR1 reads SGHTA; CDR2 reads FQGNSA. The CDR3 region has the DNA TGTGCCAGCCTCTCTCGAGGAGAGCAGTACTTC. Residues: CASLSRGEQYF.

This chain joins TRBV6-1 and TRBJ2-5; possible D gene TRBD2, 5 bases. The CDR3 is made up of 15 amino acids. Trimming took 0 bases from V and 7 from J, leaving 15 bases between them. The germline V gene encodes CDR1 MNHNS and CDR2 SASEGT. CDR3 sequence (DNA): TGTGCCAGCAGTGAAGCGATTTACATCCGGGGGACCCAGTACTTC. It translates to CASSEAIYIRGTQYF.

The rearrangement joins TRBV5-4 to TRBJ1-2; TRBD1 matches 7 bases. Germline V gene lookup returns CDR1 SGHNT and CDR2 YYREEE (reference sequence). V gave up 0 bases and J gave up 7 bases; unmatched junction bases: 12. The CDR3 contains 16 residues. In nucleotides, the CDR3 is TGTGCCAGCAGCTTGGGGGGGACAGTTTGGTTGGGTGGCTACACCTTC. Amino acid sequence: CASSLGGTVWLGGYTF. Full variable domain (remainder filled in from reference TRBV5-4 and TRBJ1-2): ETGVTQSPTHLIKTRGQQVTLRCSSQSGHNTVSWYQQALGQGPQFIFQYYREEENGRGNFPPRFSGLQFPNYSSELNVNALELDDSALYLCASSLGGTVWLGGYTFGSGTRLTVV.